This TCR beta chain is drawn from a study of T cell responses to AZD1222 COVID-19 vaccine. Study-wide results and limits: Samples come after the peak T cell response, not at day 14. Reportedly, close to half of spike-specific TCRs are directed against unmutated variant regions. Baseline serostatus was positive in only six AZD1222 recipients.

This table comes from immunoSEQ multiplex PCR, and its TCRdb copy is limited to in-frame clones, with some not included. The data hold around 150,000 clones, with 90% observed a single time. The CDR3 extends over 13 amino acids. The V gene's germline CDR1 is SEHNR and CDR2 FQNEAQ (reference sequence). Trimming shortened V by 5 bases and J by 2 bases, and 9 bases separated the two germline ends. Second doses that came at about 4 or about 12 weeks were put together. Comments on this clone: Its target is not known.

The V gene is TRBV7-9, the J gene TRBJ1-1; no clear D. The input for sequencing was peripheral blood, taken 28 days after the second AZD1222 dose. The clonotype was recovered from an adult who received the AZD1222 COVID-19 vaccine. The CDR3 loop reads CASSPRHNTEAFF. The CDR3 region has the DNA TGTGCCAGCAGCCCGAGACACAACACTGAAGCTTTCTTT.